A selection of T cell receptor beta chains follows, all from one sample in a study of cytomegalovirus exposure and HLA in healthy donors. Produced via immunoSEQ multiplex PCR; TCRdb's table is partial and in-frame only. The data hold 100,000 to 150,000 clones, with just over 75% observed a single time. The source material was PBMCs. Receptors were obtained from a woman aged 50 to 65 in good health and CMV-seronegative. The CDR3 runs from the conserved cysteine through the conserved F or W. D genes are given only for firm matches. A clone size is listed for some rows: how often the clone was seen (once, few, many), or a class if it is expanded.

-	16	TRBD2	TRBJ2-3	TRBV15	TGTGCCACCAGTCCGGGACTAGCGGGAGCCACAGATACGCAGTATTTT	CATSPGLAGATDTQYF
-	16	TRBD1	TRBJ1-6	TRBV5-6	TGTGCCAGCAGCCGGACAGGGAGCTCCTATAATTCACCCCTCCACTTT	CASSRTGSSYNSPLHF
-	13	-	TRBJ1-1	TRBV2	TGTGCCAGCAGTTCCAGGTGGAACACTGAAGCTTTCTTT	CASSSRWNTEAFF
-	15	-	TRBJ2-7	TRBV4-1	TGCGCCAGCAGCCAGACTCAGTGGAGCTCCTACGAGCAGTACTTC	CASSQTQWSSYEQYF
few	16	-	TRBJ1-4	TRBV5-1	TGCGCCAGCAGCTTCGGCGGCTGGTCAACTAATGAAAAACTGTTTTTT	CASSFGGWSTNEKLFF
-	20	TRBD2	TRBJ2-1	TRBV6-1	TGTGCCAGCAGTGAAGGGACCCTCCGGCGAGGTAGCGGGATCAGGAATGAGCAGTTCTTC	CASSEGTLRRGSGIRNEQFF
-	18	-	TRBJ2-2	TRBV4-3	TGCGCCAGCAGCTCTCGTCTGGGCGGGCAGACGAACACCGGGGAGCTGTTTTTT	CASSSRLGGQTNTGELFF
few	13	-	TRBJ1-2	TRBV10-3	TGTGCCATCAGTGAGATGGGCGGTGGAGGCTACCCCTTC	CAISEMGGGGYPF
-	13	-	TRBJ1-1	TRBV11-3	TGTGCCAGCAGCTTAGTGAAGGGGACTGAAGCTTTCTTT	CASSLVKGTEAFF
few	14	TRBD2	TRBJ2-3	TRBV7-2	TGTGCCAGCAGCTTCGGGACTAGCGCAGATACGCAGTATTTT	CASSFGTSADTQYF
-	17	-	TRBJ1-2	TRBV27	TGTGCCAGCAGCCATGCTCCAGACGAGCTCAGGGACTATGGCTACACCTTC	CASSHAPDELRDYGYTF
once	14	-	TRBJ2-7	TRBV5-1	TGCGCCAGCAATTCCCCGGGAGCGGCCTACGAGCAGTACTTC	CASNSPGAAYEQYF
once	16	TRBD2	TRBJ2-1	TRBV7-9	TGTGCCAGCAGCTTAGCGGGACTACCTTACTACAATGAGCAGTTCTTC	CASSLAGLPYYNEQFF
-	16	-	TRBJ1-1	TRBV5-1	TGCGCCAGCAGCTTGGTCATCAGAAAGAGGGACACTGAAGCTTTCTTT	CASSLVIRKRDTEAFF
once	13	-	TRBJ1-5	TRBV6-1	TGTGCCAGCATACAGGGTTTGAATCAGTCCCAGCATTTT	CASIQGLNQSQHF
-	14	-	TRBJ1-3	TRBV25-1	TGTGCCAGCAGTGAGGGCCTCTCTGGAAACACCATATATTTT	CASSEGLSGNTIYF
-	15	-	TRBJ1-5	TRBV5-6	TGTGCCAGCAGCTCCTTACAGGTGCCCAATCAGCCCCAGCATTTT	CASSSLQVPNQPQHF
-	15	-	TRBJ1-2	TRBV9	TGTGCCAGCAGCGTGCGTACGACACCCTGGAATGGCTACACCTTC	CASSVRTTPWNGYTF
once	12	-	TRBJ2-5	TRBV25-1	TGTGCCAGCAGTGTTGCGGCAGAGACCCAGTACTTC	CASSVAAETQYF
few	14	TRBD2	TRBJ2-7	TRBV30	TGTGCCTGGAGGGTTCGGGAGGGCCGCTACGAGCAGTACTTC	CAWRVREGRYEQYF
-	20	TRBD1	TRBJ1-1	TRBV6-1	TGTGCCAGCAGTGAAAGAGTAAGAGGGATGCACAGGGGGAAGAACACTGAAGCTTTCTTT	CASSERVRGMHRGKNTEAFF
-	14	-	TRBJ1-1	TRBV28	TGTGCCAGCAGTTTGGAGGGAGCGGGCACTGAAGCTTTCTTT	CASSLEGAGTEAFF
-	13	-	TRBJ1-2	TRBV6-5	TGTGCCAGCAGTTACCTAAGGGGGAACGGCTACACCTTC	CASSYLRGNGYTF
-	16	TRBD1	TRBJ2-4	TRBV5-4	TGTGCCAGCAGCCCACCGGGACAGGGGGCGGTAAACATTCAGTACTTC	CASSPPGQGAVNIQYF
-	15	TRBD2	TRBJ2-3	TRBV5-1	TGCGCCAGCAGCTTCGATAGCGGGAGGGGAGATACGCAGTATTTT	CASSFDSGRGDTQYF
-	14	-	TRBJ2-1	TRBV9	TGTGCCAGCAGCGCCGACCCGGGTAACAATGAGCAGTTCTTC	CASSADPGNNEQFF
-	13	TRBD1	TRBJ1-1	TRBV18	TGTGCCAGCTCGCTACAGGGGGGGGCTGAAGCTTTCTTT	CASSLQGGAEAFF